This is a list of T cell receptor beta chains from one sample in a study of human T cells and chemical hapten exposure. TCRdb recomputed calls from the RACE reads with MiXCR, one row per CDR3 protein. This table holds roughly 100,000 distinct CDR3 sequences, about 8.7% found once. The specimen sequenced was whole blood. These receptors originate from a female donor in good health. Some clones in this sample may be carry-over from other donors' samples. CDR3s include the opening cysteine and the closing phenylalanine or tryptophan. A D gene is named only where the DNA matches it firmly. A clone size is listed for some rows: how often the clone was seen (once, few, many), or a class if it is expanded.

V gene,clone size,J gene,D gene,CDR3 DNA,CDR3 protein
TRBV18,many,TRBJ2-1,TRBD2,TGTGCCAGCTCCCCAGCTAGCGGGAGTTTCAATGAGCAGTTCTTC,CASSPASGSFNEQFF
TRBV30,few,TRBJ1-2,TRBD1,TGTGCCTGGCAGGACAGGGAAAACTATGGCTACACCTTC,CAWQDRENYGYTF
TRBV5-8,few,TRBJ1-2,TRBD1,TGTGCCAGCAGACCCGGACAGGTTGGATTTGGCTACACCTTC,CASRPGQVGFGYTF
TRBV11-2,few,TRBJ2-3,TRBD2,TGTGCCAGCAGCCTACAATCACCGACTAGCGGGAAAACAGATACGCAGTATTTT,CASSLQSPTSGKTDTQYF
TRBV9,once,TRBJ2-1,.,TGTGCCAGCAGCCCCCAGGGGGGGAGTGTTGAGGGTGAGCAGTTCTTC,CASSPQGGSVEGEQFF
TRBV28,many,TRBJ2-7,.,TGTGCCAGCAGTCCAAGAGCCTACGAGCAGTACTTC,CASSPRAYEQYF
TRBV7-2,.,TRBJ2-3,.,TGTGCCAGCAGCCGCCAGGAGTCGAGCACAGATACGCAATATTTT,CASSRQESSTDTQYF
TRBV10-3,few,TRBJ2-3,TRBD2,TGTGCCACCGGGACTAGCGGGAGATTTGGAGATACGCAGTATTTT,CATGTSGRFGDTQYF
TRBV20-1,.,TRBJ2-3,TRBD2,TGCAGTGCTAGCGGACTAGCTTTAGCCGATACGCAGTATTTT,CSASGLALADTQYF
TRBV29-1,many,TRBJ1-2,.,TGCAGCGTTAAGACTAACTATGGCTACACCTTC,CSVKTNYGYTF
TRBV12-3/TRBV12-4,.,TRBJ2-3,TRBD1,TGTGCCAGCAGTCCCGGGACAGGATGGAGCACAGATACGCAGTATTTT,CASSPGTGWSTDTQYF
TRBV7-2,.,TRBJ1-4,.,TGTGCCAGCAGCTTAGGCTTTATGGCCCCACTGTTTTTT,CASSLGFMAPLFF
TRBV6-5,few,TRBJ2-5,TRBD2,TGTGCCAGCAGTCCTAGCGGGGCCCAAGAGACCCAGTACTTC,CASSPSGAQETQYF
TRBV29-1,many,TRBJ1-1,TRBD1,TGCAGCATTGACAGGGGGATGAACACTGAAGCTTTCTTT,CSIDRGMNTEAFF
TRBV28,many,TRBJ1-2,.,TGTGCCAGTTTTAGTCAGGGAAGGGTCTATGGCTACACCTTC,CASFSQGRVYGYTF
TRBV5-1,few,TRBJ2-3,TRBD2,TGCGCCAGCAGCTTGGCCCGACTAGCGCTGAGCACAGATACGCAGTATTTT,CASSLARLALSTDTQYF
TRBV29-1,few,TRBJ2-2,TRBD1,TGCAGCGTTGGAGGGGGCTTGACGAGCTTAGACGCCGGGGAGCTGTTTTTT,CSVGGGLTSLDAGELFF
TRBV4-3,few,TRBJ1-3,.,TGCGCCAGCAGCGAAGTACAGGGCTCTGGAAACACCATATATTTT,CASSEVQGSGNTIYF
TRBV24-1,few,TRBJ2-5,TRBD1,TGTGCCACCAGTGACCGGACAGGGGGCCGGGAGACCCAGTACTTC,CATSDRTGGRETQYF
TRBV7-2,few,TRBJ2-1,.,TGTGCCAGCAGCGTTCCGGGACTTGGGTCCAATGAGCAGTTCTTC,CASSVPGLGSNEQFF
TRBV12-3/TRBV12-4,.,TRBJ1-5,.,TGTGCCAGCAGTTTTTCGGGTTGCGATCAGCCCCAGCATTTT,CASSFSGCDQPQHF
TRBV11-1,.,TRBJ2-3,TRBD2,TGTGCCAGCAGCTGGAGACTAGCGGGAACCGGAGATACGCAGTATTTT,CASSWRLAGTGDTQYF